This T cell receptor (beta chain) was recovered during a study of spatial heterogeneity in lung cancer (dated by TCRdb to the late 2010s). Study-wide context: More beta-chain than alpha-chain transcripts were consistently detected, likely reflecting higher beta-chain transcript abundance. In the raw uncorrected reads, each unique combination of TCR and UMI appeared more than ten times on average. In non-small cell lung cancer, the study quantitatively compared TCR alpha and beta repertoires across several tumor regions, matched nontumor lung, and blood. TCR repertoire features were related to nonsynonymous mutation counts determined by whole-exome sequencing of tumor tissue. At surgery, around 200 tumor regions, 61 to 75 matched nontumor lung samples and 56 PBMC samples were TCR-sequenced for both alpha and beta chains.

The sample's time point label, decoded: sample taken at primary tumor resection. Samples were obtained from 70 to 85 patients with early-stage, untreated non-small cell lung cancer from the lung TRACERx cohort. TCR sequencing used whole RNA extracted from tumor and nontumor lung tissue, or from cryopreserved PBMC samples, without cell sorting. Only patients for whom sufficient RNA was available from at least two tumor regions were selected for TCR sequencing. Broader findings and caveats from the paper: Ubiquitous expanded tumor TCRs were detected in blood more often at tumor resection than at routine follow-up. Additional single-cell paired TCR alpha and beta sequencing was considered necessary to confirm, at a functional level, the hypothesis that regional TCRs recognize regional mutations.

Germline trimming: 3 bases from V, 4 bases from J; junction bases outside gene matches: 8. The CDR3 covers 16 residues, taking in both the cysteine and the phenylalanine. Solely the CDR3 DNA is kept, with 48 bases framed from the first base. Via the germline V gene (reference sequence), CDR1 is LNHDA and CDR2 SQIVND. This clonotype was picked up many times. This clone's antigen is unknown. No much larger clone exists at a distance of one base, and base qualities are not known. Library generation was performed with 5' RACE. TCRdb lists the instrument as NextSeq 500. To allow correction of PCR and sequencing errors, the TCR library protocol tagged every TCR cDNA molecule with a unique molecular identifier. As for the authors' bioinformatics: TCR identification, UMI-based error correction and CDR3 extraction were performed with Decombinator tools. Expanded TCRs were defined as those above a frequency of 2 per 1,000, corresponding to the top 1% of the tumor frequency distribution. Renyi diversity was computed with the R vegan package after each repertoire had been subsampled 100 times to 5,000 TCRs. CDR3 similarity networks were constructed using string-kernel similarity of amino acid triplets, with links drawn between CDR3s whose pairwise similarity was above 0.82. TCRdb reran the public reads through fastp at Q25 and MiXCR, keeping productive beta chains. CDR3 protein sequences are deduplicated, and each keeps its most common genes and DNA. The V and J calls, along with clone size, are taken from TCRdb and not from the paper's own processing. Recorded for this sample are 20,000 or so distinct CDR3 sequences; about 3.5% of them occurred a single time. About 28% of the sample comes from the top ten.

This sample comprised PBMCs, obtained at surgery. The sequence was obtained from a female donor with early-stage non-small cell lung cancer. Recombination joined TRBV19 with TRBJ2-7, with 11 bases aligning to TRBD2. The DNA sequence follows: TGTGCCAGTAGTATCCAACTAGCGGGAGTTGTATACGAGCAGTACTTC. It translates as CASSIQLAGVVYEQYF. The full variable domain, completed from the reference TRBV19 and TRBJ2-7 proteins outside the CDR3, reads DGGITQSPKYLFRKEGQNVTLSCEQNLNHDAMYWYRQDPGQGLRLIYYSQIVNDFQKGDIAEGYSVSREKKESFPLTVTSAQKNPTAFYLCASSIQLAGVVYEQYFGPGTRLTVT.